This TCR beta chain was sequenced in a study of beta chain features in type 1 diabetes. The sample holds a few counts of this clone. The antigen remains undetermined. Sequencing targeted expressed TCRB transcripts, as all isolated RNA had been reverse transcribed. Method: immunoSEQ multiplex PCR; TCRdb's copy keeps in-frame clones and lacks some. The sample comprises about 650,000 clones, 9.5% to 15% of which are singletons, and more than 0.1% rests with the top ten. Study-level findings and limits: Shortening that was moderate but significant affected the TCRB CDR3s of Type 1 diabetes patients in all four CD4+ subsets. High TCR expression in some cells could lead to their over-representation in cDNA sequencing.

By way of CD45RO/CCR7/CD25/CD127/CD95/CD27, the CD4+ regulatory, stem cell-like memory, central memory and naive cells were sorted. The sequence was collected from a young man with type 1 diabetes. The sequencing input was naive CD4+ T cells from blood.

The CDR3 is CASSSGTNYGYTF. The CDR3 DNA is TGTGCCAGCAGTTCCGGGACTAACTATGGCTACACCTTC. The gene calls are TRBV25-1 and TRBJ1-2, with no clear D. CDR3 size: 13 residues. The V gene lost 5 bases and the J gene lost 0 bases, with 7 bases spanning the gap. Germline loops: CDR1 MGHDK, CDR2 SYGVNS.